A selection of T cell receptor beta chains follows, all from one sample in a study of persistence of HIV-infected CD4 T cells. These receptors are not linked to any known antigen. Clones were read by immunoSEQ multiplex PCR, and TCRdb kept only the in-frame ones, dropping some. Of about 36,000 clones detected, approximately 87% appear once; the ten largest clones hold 5% to 7%. The specimen comprised cultured CD4+ T cells from PBMCs, sampled from a patient who received antiretroviral therapy. Source of these receptors: an adult with HIV. The donor label of this sample is uncertain. The CDR3 runs from the conserved cysteine through the conserved F or W. Each record gives: D gene, clone size, J gene, V gene, CDR3 protein, CDR3 DNA. A D gene is named only where the DNA matches it firmly. Clone size is shown for a subset of rows, as once, few, many or a class of expanded clone.

NA | NA | TRBJ2-3 | TRBV9 | CASSVVTDTQYF | TGTGCCAGCAGCGTAGTCACAGATACGCAGTATTTT
NA | NA | TRBJ1-2 | TRBV15 | CATSREMSGADGYTF | TGTGCCACCAGCAGAGAGATGTCAGGGGCGGATGGCTACACCTTC
TRBD1 | NA | TRBJ2-3 | TRBV7-9 | CASSPGGARTDTQYF | TGTGCCAGCAGCCCAGGGGGCGCGAGGACAGATACGCAGTATTTT
TRBD1 | NA | TRBJ2-3 | TRBV5-1 | CATGTGHTDTQYF | TGCGCCACCGGGACAGGGCACACAGATACGCAGTATTTT
NA | NA | TRBJ1-1 | TRBV12-3/TRBV12-4 | CASSPYKEAFF | TGTGCCAGCAGTCCTTACAAAGAAGCTTTCTTT
TRBD1 | NA | TRBJ1-4 | TRBV5-1 | CASSYGTGETEKLFF | TGCGCCAGCAGCTACGGGACAGGGGAGACGGAAAAACTGTTTTTT
NA | NA | TRBJ2-3 | TRBV7-2 | CASSLAGGFDTDTQYF | TGTGCCAGCAGCTTAGCGGGGGGCTTTGACACAGATACGCAGTATTTT
NA | NA | TRBJ1-6 | TRBV24-1 | CATSDLQGPGGGSYNSPLHF | TGTGCCACCAGTGATTTGCAGGGGCCCGGGGGTGGGTCCTATAATTCACCCCTCCACTTT
NA | NA | TRBJ1-1 | TRBV19 | CASSIDRVYTEAFF | TGTGCCAGTAGTATCGATAGGGTCTACACTGAAGCTTTCTTT
NA | NA | TRBJ1-3 | TRBV4-2 | CASSQGEITRAWNTIYF | TGTGCCAGCAGCCAAGGAGAGATCACAAGGGCTTGGAACACCATATATTTT
TRBD1 | NA | TRBJ1-3 | TRBV5-5 | CASSPGQGAGNTIYF | TGTGCCAGCAGCCCGGGACAGGGCGCTGGAAACACCATATATTTT
TRBD1 | NA | TRBJ1-5 | TRBV18 | CASSPTGGGNQPQHF | TGTGCCAGCTCACCAACAGGGGGTGGCAATCAGCCCCAGCATTTT
TRBD2 | once | TRBJ2-7 | TRBV7-2 | CASSTTSGAYEQYF | TGTGCCAGCAGCACCACTAGCGGGGCCTACGAGCAGTACTTC
NA | NA | TRBJ1-5 | TRBV10-3 | CAISESRGGNQPQHF | TGTGCCATCAGTGAGTCGCGGGGAGGCAATCAGCCCCAGCATTTT
NA | once | TRBJ2-2 | TRBV21-1 | CASSHRDSPYTGELFF | TGTGCCAGCAGCCATAGGGACTCCCCCTACACCGGGGAGCTGTTTTTT
TRBD1 | NA | TRBJ2-6 | TRBV27 | CASSTEAIETGAGANVLTF | TGTGCCAGCAGTACCGAAGCGATCGAAACAGGGGCTGGGGCCAACGTCCTGACTTTC
TRBD1 | NA | TRBJ2-1 | TRBV2 | CASSPGTGSYNEQFF | TGTGCCAGCAGTCCCGGGACAGGGTCCTACAATGAGCAGTTCTTC
NA | NA | TRBJ1-6 | TRBV5-6 | CASRDGLRGFYSPLHF | TGTGCCAGCAGAGACGGGCTGAGGGGTTTTTATTCACCCCTCCACTTT
TRBD2 | few | TRBJ2-3 | TRBV3-1/TRBV3-2 | CASSNTGTSGGKNTQYF | TGTGCCAGCAGCAATACGGGGACTAGCGGGGGAAAGAATACGCAGTATTTT
NA | NA | TRBJ1-2 | TRBV28 | CASSLRPADGYTF | TGTGCCAGCAGTTTACGCCCAGCGGACGGCTACACCTTC
NA | NA | TRBJ1-5 | TRBV19 | CASSWGGHQPQHF | TGTGCCAGTAGTTGGGGGGGCCATCAGCCCCAGCATTTT
NA | NA | TRBJ2-3 | TRBV5-4 | CASSLPLGAGRSTDTQYF | TGTGCCAGCAGCTTGCCCCTTGGGGCGGGCCGTAGCACAGATACGCAGTATTTT
NA | NA | TRBJ2-2 | TRBV6-4 | CASRPDAGTGELFF | TGTGCCAGCAGGCCAGACGCTGGCACCGGGGAGCTGTTTTTT
NA | NA | TRBJ2-2 | TRBV2 | CASSALGGELFF | TGTGCCAGCAGTGCGTTGGGCGGGGAGCTGTTTTTT
NA | NA | TRBJ1-5 | TRBV2 | CASSVFGYSNQPQHF | TGTGCCAGCAGTGTTTTCGGATATAGCAATCAGCCCCAGCATTTT
NA | few | TRBJ1-3 | TRBV5-1 | CASSYTYAQGGRNTIYF | TGCGCCAGCAGCTACACCTACGCACAGGGAGGAAGAAACACCATATATTTT
TRBD2 | NA | TRBJ2-2 | TRBV7-2 | CASSRGGATGELFF | TGTGCCAGCAGCCGCGGGGGGGCGACCGGGGAGCTGTTTTTT
NA | NA | TRBJ1-5 | TRBV4-2 | CASSQDLRGGNQPQHF | TGTGCCAGCAGCCAAGATTTAAGGGGCGGCAATCAGCCCCAGCATTTT
NA | NA | TRBJ2-1 | TRBV15 | CATSRVIRYEQFF | TGTGCCACCAGCAGAGTAATTCGGTATGAGCAGTTCTTC
NA | NA | TRBJ2-1 | TRBV19 | CASSINRARYNEQFF | TGTGCCAGTAGTATAAATCGGGCGCGCTACAATGAGCAGTTCTTC
NA | NA | TRBJ2-2 | TRBV10-3 | CAIRSARGELFF | TGTGCCATCAGATCCGCTCGGGGGGAGCTGTTTTTT
TRBD1 | NA | TRBJ1-5 | TRBV4-1 | CASSPSIVRGSGQPQHF | TGCGCCAGCAGCCCAAGCATCGTCAGGGGGTCTGGCCAGCCCCAGCATTTT
NA | NA | TRBJ2-7 | TRBV7-6 | CASSLNGGGTSYEQYF | TGTGCCAGCAGCTTAAATGGCGGGGGCACCTCCTACGAGCAGTACTTC
TRBD2 | NA | TRBJ2-1 | TRBV3-1/TRBV3-2 | CASSQDSGAGGPEQFF | TGTGCCAGCAGCCAAGATTCGGGAGCGGGGGGGCCTGAGCAGTTCTTC
TRBD2 | NA | TRBJ2-3 | TRBV2 | CASSVVGTSGYPDTQYF | TGTGCCAGCAGTGTAGTTGGGACTAGCGGGTATCCAGATACGCAGTATTTT
NA | NA | TRBJ2-5 | TRBV18 | CASSPNGKETQYF | TGTGCCAGCTCACCGAACGGCAAAGAGACCCAGTACTTC
NA | few | TRBJ1-1 | TRBV19 | CASSMFGVGPGGAEAFF | TGTGCCAGTAGTATGTTTGGCGTCGGCCCGGGAGGCGCTGAAGCTTTCTTT
TRBD1 | NA | TRBJ2-4 | TRBV29-1 | CSAGTGGTKNIQYF | TGCAGCGCCGGGACAGGGGGGACCAAAAACATTCAGTACTTC
NA | NA | TRBJ1-2 | TRBV3-1/TRBV3-2 | CASSPQGNYGYTF | TGTGCCAGCAGCCCTCAGGGAAACTATGGCTACACCTTC
NA | NA | TRBJ1-2 | TRBV5-5 | CASSFDSTSNYGYTF | TGTGCCAGCAGCTTTGACAGTACCTCTAACTATGGCTACACCTTC
TRBD2 | NA | TRBJ2-1 | TRBV27 | CASSLSLAGGPFWAYNEQFF | TGTGCCAGCAGTTTATCCCTAGCGGGGGGGCCTTTTTGGGCCTACAATGAGCAGTTCTTC